The entry below gives a single T cell receptor beta chain sequence along with its context. Antigen specificity is unknown. The repertoire was sequenced with immunoSEQ multiplex PCR; TCRdb's copy has only in-frame clones and lacks some. The sample contains millions of clones, roughly 94% of which appear only once. This specimen comes from a study of shared clonotypes between healthy human individuals. General study results and limits: Generally, naive subsets came out with larger estimated richness than memory subsets.

The sequence came from a man aged 18 to 29 in good health. The sample taken for sequencing was naive CD4+ T cells sorted from blood. Subset specified: CD45RA+ positively selected.

CDR3 DNA: TGTGCTAGTGGTTTGGTATTGAGGGTCTATGGCTACACCTTC. It codes for CASGLVLRVYGYTF. V usage is TRBV12-5 and J usage is TRBJ1-2; D remains ambiguous. Deletions cut 0 bases from V and 4 bases from J, with 9 bases between. The CDR3 totals 14 residues. Per the germline V gene, CDR1 is LGHNT and CDR2 is FRNRAP. The whole variable domain, remainder taken from reference TRBV12-5 and TRBJ1-2, is DARVTQTPRHKVTEMGQEVTMRCQPILGHNTVFWYRQTMMQGLELLAYFRNRAPLDDSGMPKDRFSAEMPDATLATLKIQPSEPRDSAVYFCASGLVLRVYGYTFGSGTRLTVV.